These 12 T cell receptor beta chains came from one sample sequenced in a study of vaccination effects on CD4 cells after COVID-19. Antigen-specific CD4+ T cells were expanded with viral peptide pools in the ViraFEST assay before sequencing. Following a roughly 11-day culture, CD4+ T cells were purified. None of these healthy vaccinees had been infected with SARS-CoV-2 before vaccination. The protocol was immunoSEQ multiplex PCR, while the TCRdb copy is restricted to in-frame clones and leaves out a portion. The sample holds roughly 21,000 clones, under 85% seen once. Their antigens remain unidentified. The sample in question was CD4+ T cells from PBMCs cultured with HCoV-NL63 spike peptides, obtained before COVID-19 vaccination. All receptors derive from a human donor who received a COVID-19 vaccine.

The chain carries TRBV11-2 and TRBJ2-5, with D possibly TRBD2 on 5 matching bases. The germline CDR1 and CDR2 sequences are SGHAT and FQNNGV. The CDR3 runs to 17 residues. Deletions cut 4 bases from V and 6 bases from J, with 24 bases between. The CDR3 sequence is CASSSTAGPKGGKTQYF. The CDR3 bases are TGTGCCAGCAGCTCGACGGCGGGCCCGAAAGGAGGAAAGACCCAGTACTTC.

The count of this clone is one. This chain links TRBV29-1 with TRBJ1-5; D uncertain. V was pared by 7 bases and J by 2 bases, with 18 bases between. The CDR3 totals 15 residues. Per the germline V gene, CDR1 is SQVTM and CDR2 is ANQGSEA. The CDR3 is CSASDGILGNQPQHF. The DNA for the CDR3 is TGCAGCGCATCAGACGGGATATTGGGCAATCAGCCCCAGCATTTT.

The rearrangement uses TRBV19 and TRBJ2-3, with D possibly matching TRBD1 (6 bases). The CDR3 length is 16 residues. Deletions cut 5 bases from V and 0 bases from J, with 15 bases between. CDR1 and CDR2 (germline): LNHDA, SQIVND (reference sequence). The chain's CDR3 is CASSSGYRDSTDTQYF. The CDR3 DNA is TGTGCCAGTAGTTCGGGCTACAGGGATAGCACAGATACGCAGTATTTT.

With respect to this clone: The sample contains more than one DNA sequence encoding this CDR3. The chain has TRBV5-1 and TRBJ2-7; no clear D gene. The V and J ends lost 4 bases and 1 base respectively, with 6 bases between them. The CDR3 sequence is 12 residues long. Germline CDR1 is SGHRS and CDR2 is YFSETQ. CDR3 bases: TGCGCCAGCAGCCGCGATTCCTACGAGCAGTACTTC. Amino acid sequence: CASSRDSYEQYF.

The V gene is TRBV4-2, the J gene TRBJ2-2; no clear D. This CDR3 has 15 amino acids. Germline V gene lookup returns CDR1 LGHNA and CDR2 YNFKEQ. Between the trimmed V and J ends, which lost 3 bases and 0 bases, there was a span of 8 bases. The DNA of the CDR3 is TGTGCCAGCAGCCACGCAAGTGCGAACACCGGGGAGCTGTTTTTT. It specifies CASSHASANTGELFF.

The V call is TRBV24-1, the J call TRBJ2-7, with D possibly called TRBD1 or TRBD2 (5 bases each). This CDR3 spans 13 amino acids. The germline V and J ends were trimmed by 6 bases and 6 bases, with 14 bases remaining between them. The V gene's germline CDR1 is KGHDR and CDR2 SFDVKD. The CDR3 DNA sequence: TGTGCCACCAGTCGAGGGGAATTCGGCGAGCAGTACTTC. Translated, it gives CATSRGEFGEQYF.

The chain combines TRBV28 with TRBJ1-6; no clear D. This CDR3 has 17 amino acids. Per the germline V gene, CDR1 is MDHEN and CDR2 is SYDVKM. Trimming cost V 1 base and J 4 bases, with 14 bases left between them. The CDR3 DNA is TGTGCCAGCAGTTTATTTACGGGGAGTGGGTATAATTCACCCCTCCACTTT. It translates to CASSLFTGSGYNSPLHF.

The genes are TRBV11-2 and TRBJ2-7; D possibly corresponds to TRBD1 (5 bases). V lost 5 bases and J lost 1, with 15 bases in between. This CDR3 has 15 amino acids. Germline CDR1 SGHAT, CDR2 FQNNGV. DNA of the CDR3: TGTGCCAGCAGCACCCATTGGGGCTCATCCTACGAGCAGTACTTC. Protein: CASSTHWGSSYEQYF.

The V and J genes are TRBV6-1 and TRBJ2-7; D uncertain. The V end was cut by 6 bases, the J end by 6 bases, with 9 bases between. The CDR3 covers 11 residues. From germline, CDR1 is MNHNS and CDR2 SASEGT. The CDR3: CASSPKREQYF. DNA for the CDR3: TGTGCCAGCAGCCCAAAGCGCGAGCAGTACTTC.

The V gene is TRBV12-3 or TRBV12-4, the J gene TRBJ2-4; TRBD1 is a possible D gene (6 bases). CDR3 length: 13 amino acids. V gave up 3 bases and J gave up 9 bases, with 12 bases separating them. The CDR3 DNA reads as TGTGCCAGCAGTTTTAGGGGGATTAGCATTCAGTACTTC. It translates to CASSFRGISIQYF.

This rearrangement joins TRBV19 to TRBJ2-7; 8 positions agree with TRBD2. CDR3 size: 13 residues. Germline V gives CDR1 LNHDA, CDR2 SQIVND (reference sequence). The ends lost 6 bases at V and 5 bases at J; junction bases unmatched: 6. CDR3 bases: TGTGCCAGTAGGGTAGCGGGACTGAACGAGCAGTACTTC. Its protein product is CASRVAGLNEQYF.

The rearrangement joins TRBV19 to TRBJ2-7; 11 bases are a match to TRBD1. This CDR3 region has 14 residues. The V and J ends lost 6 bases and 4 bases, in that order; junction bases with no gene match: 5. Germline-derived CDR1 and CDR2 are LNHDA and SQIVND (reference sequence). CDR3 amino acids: CASSTGTGGYEQYF. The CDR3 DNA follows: TGTGCCAGTAGCACCGGGACAGGGGGTTACGAGCAGTACTTC. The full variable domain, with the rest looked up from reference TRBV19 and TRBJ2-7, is DGGITQSPKYLFRKEGQNVTLSCEQNLNHDAMYWYRQDPGQGLRLIYYSQIVNDFQKGDIAEGYSVSREKKESFPLTVTSAQKNPTAFYLCASSTGTGGYEQYFGPGTRLTVT.